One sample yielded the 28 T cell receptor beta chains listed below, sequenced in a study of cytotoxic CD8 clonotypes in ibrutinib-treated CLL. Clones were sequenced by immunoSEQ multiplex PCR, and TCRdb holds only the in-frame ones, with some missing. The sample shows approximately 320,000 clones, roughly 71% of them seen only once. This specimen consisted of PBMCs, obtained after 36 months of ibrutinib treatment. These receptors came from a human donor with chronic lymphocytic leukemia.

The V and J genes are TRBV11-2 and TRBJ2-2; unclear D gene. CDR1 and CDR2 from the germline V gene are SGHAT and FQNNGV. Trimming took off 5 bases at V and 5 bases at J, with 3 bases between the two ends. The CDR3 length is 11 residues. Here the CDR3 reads CASSHTGELFF. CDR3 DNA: TGTGCCAGCAGCCATACCGGGGAGCTGTTTTTT.

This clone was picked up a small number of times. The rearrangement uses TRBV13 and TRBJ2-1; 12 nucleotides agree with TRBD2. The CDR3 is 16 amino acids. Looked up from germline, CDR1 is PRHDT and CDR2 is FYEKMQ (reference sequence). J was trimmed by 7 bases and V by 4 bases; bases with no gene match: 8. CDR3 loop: CASSSGLAGGRNEQFF. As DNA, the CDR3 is TGTGCCAGCAGCTCAGGTCTAGCGGGGGGGAGGAATGAGCAGTTCTTC.

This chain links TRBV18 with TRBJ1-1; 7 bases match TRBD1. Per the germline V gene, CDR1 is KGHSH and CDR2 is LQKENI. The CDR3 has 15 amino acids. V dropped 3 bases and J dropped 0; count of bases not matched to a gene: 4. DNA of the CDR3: TGTGCCAGCTCACCGGGACAGCAAATGAACACTGAAGCTTTCTTT. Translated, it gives CASSPGQQMNTEAFF.

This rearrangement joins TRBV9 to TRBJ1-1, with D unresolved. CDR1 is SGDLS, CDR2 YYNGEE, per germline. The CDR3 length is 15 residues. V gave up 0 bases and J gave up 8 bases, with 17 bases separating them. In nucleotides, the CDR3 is TGTGCCAGCAGCGTAGAAAGAGGACCCCATTACGAAGCTTTCTTT. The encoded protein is CASSVERGPHYEAFF.

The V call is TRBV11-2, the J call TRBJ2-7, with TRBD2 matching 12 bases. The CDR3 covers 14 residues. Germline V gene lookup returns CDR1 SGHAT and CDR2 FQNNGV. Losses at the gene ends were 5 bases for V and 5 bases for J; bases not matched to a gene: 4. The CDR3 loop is CASSQTSGRNEQYF. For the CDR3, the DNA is TGTGCCAGCAGCCAGACTAGCGGGAGAAACGAGCAGTACTTC.

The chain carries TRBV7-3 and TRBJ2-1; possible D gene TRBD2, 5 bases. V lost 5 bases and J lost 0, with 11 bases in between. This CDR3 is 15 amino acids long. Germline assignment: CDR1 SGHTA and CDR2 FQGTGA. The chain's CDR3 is CASSQRASSYNEQFF. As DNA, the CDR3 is TGTGCCAGCAGCCAGAGGGCCTCCTCCTACAATGAGCAGTTCTTC.

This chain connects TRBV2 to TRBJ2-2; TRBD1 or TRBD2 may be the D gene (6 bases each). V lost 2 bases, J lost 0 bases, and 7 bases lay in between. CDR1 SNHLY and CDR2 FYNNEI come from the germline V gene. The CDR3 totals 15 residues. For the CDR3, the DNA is TGTGCCAGCAGTGAACGGGGGCCGAACACCGGGGAGCTGTTTTTT. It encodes CASSERGPNTGELFF.

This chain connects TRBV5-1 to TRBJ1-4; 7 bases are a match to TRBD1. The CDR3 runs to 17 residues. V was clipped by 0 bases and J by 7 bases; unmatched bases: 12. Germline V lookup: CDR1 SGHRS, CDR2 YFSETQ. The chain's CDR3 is CASSLEQGSGFGEKLFF. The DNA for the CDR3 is TGCGCCAGCAGCTTGGAACAGGGGTCTGGCTTCGGTGAAAAACTGTTTTTT.

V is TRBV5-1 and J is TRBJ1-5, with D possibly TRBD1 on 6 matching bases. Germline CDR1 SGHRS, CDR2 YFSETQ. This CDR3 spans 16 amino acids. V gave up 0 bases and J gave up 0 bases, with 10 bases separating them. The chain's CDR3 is CASSLEGQSSNQPQHF. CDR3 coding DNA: TGCGCCAGCAGCTTGGAAGGACAGAGTAGCAATCAGCCCCAGCATTTT.

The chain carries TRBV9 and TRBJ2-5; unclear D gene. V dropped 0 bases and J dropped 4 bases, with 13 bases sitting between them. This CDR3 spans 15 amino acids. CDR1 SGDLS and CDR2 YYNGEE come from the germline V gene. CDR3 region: CASSVAARWAETQYF. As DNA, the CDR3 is TGTGCCAGCAGCGTAGCGGCACGATGGGCAGAGACCCAGTACTTC.

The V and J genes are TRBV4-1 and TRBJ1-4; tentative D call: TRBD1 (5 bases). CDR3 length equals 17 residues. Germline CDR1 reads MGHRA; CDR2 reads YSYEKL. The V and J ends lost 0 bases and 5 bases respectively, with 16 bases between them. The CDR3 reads CASSQDPIGALNEKLFF. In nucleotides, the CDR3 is TGCGCCAGCAGCCAAGACCCAATAGGGGCACTCAATGAAAAACTGTTTTTT.

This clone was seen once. The CDR3 bases are TGTGCCAGCAGCTCGTACCAACAGGGTTATAATGGCTACACCTTC. It encodes CASSSYQQGYNGYTF. V usage is TRBV5-6 and J usage is TRBJ1-2; D might be TRBD1 (6 bases). The CDR3 has 15 amino acids. The V end was cut by 3 bases, the J end by 6 bases, with 18 bases between. From germline, CDR1 is SGHDT and CDR2 YYEEEE.

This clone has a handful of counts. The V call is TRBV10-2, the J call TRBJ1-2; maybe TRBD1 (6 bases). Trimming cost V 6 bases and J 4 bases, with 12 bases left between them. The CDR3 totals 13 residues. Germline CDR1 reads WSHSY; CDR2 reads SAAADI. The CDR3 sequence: CASRTGTSYGYTF. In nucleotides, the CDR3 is TGCGCCAGCAGAACCGGGACAAGCTATGGCTACACCTTC.

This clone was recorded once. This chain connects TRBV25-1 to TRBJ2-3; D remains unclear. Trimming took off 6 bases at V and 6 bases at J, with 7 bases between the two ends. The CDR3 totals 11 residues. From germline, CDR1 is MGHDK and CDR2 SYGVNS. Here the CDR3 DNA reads TGTGCCAGCAGAACCCCGGATACGCAGTATTTT. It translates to CASRTPDTQYF.

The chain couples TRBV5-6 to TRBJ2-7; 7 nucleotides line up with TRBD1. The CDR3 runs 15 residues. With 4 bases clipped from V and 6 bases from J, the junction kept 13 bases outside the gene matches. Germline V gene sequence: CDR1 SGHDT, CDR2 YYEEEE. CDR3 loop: CASSRDGQGEIEQYF. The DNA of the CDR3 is TGTGCCAGCAGCAGGGACGGCCAGGGGGAGATCGAGCAGTACTTC.

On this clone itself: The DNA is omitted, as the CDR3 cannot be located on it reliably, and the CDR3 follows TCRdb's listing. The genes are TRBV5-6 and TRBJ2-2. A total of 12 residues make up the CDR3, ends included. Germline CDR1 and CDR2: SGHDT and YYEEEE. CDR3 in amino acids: CASSFGAGELFF.

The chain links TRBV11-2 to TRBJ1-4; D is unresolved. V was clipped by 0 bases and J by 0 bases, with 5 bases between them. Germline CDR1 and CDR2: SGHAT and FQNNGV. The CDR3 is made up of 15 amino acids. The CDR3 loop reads CASSLDGTTNEKLFF. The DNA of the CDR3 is TGTGCCAGCAGCTTAGATGGGACAACTAATGAAAAACTGTTTTTT.

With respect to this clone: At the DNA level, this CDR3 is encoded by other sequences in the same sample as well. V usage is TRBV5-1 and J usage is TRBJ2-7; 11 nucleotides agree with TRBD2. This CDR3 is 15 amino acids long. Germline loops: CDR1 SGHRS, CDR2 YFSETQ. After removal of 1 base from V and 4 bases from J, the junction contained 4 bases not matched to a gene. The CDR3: CASSLTSGSRYEQYF. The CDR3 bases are TGCGCCAGCAGCTTGACTAGCGGGAGTCGGTACGAGCAGTACTTC. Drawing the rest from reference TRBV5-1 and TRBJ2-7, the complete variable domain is KAGVTQTPRYLIKTRGQQVTLSCSPISGHRSVSWYQQTPGQGLQFLFEYFSETQRNKGNFPGRFSGRQFSNSRSEMNVSTLELGDSALYLCASSLTSGSRYEQYFGPGTRLTVT.

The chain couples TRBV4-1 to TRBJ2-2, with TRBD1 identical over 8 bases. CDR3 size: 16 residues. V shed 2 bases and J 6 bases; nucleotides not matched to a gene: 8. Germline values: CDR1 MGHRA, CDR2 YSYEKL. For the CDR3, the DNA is TGCGCCAGCAGCCAATTCGGCAGGGGGCGTGCCGGGGAGCTGTTTTTT. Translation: CASSQFGRGRAGELFF.

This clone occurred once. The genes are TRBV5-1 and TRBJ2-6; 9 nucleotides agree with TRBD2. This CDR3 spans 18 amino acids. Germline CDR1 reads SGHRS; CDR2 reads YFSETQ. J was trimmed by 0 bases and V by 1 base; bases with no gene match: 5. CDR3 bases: TGCGCCAGCAGCTTGACCGGGACTAGCTTCTCTGGGGCCAACGTCCTGACTTTC. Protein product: CASSLTGTSFSGANVLTF.

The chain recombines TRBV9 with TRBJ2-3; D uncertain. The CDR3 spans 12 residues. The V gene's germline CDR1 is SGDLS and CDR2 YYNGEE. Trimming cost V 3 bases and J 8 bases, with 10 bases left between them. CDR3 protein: CASSGPFRTQYF. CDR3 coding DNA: TGTGCCAGCAGCGGGCCTTTTCGTACGCAGTATTTT.

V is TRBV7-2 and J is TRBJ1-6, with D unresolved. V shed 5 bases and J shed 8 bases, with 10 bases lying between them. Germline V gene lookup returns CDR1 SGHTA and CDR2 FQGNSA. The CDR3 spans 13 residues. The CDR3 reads CASSLQMDSPLHF. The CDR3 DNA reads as TGTGCCAGCAGCCTGCAAATGGATTCACCCCTCCACTTT. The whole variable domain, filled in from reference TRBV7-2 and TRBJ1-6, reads GAGVSQSPSNKVTEKGKDVELRCDPISGHTALYWYRQSLGQGLEFLIYFQGNSAPDKSGLPSDRFSAERTGGSVSTLTIQRTQQEDSAVYLCASSLQMDSPLHFGNGTRLTVT.

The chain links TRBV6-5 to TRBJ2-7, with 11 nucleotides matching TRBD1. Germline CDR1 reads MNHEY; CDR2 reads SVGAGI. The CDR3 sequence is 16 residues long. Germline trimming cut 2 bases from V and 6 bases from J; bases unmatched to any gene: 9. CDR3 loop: CASSYPGTGGRSEQYF. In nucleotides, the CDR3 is TGTGCCAGCAGTTACCCCGGGACAGGGGGGCGGAGCGAGCAGTACTTC.

In nucleotides, the CDR3 is TGTGCCAGCAGCTCGTGGGGGCAGGGGCACTATGGCTACACCTTC. Translating gives CASSSWGQGHYGYTF. This rearrangement joins TRBV11-2 to TRBJ1-2; maybe TRBD1 (6 bases). V lost 4 bases and J 3 bases, leaving 15 bases between the germline ends. Germline V gene sequence: CDR1 SGHAT, CDR2 FQNNGV. This CDR3 is built from 15 residues.

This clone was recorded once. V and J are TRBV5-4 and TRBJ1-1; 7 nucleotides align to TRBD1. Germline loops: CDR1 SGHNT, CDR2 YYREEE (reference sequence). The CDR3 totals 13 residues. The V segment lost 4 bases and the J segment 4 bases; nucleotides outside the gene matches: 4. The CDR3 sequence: CASSQDRTTEAFF. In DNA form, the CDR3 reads TGTGCCAGCAGCCAGGACAGGACCACTGAAGCTTTCTTT.

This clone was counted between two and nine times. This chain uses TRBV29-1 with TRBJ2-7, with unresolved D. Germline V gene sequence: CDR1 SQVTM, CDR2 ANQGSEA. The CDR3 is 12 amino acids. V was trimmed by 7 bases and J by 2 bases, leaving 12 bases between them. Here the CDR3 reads CSARTQPYEQYF. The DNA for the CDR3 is TGCAGCGCCCGGACCCAGCCCTACGAGCAGTACTTC.

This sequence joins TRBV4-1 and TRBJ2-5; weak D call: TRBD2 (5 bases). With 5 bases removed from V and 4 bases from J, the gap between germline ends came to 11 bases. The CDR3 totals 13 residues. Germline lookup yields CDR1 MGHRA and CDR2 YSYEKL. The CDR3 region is CASSSASPETQYF. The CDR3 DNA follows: TGCGCCAGCAGCTCAGCTAGCCCAGAGACCCAGTACTTC.

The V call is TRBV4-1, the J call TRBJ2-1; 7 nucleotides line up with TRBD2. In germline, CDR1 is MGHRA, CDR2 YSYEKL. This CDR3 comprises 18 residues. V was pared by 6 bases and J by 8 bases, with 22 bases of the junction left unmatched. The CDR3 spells CASRTGAGSTMAVHEQFF. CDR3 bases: TGCGCCAGCAGAACAGGAGCGGGGAGTACAATGGCGGTCCATGAGCAGTTCTTC.